Sequencing of this T cell receptor (beta chain) was carried out in a study of T cell responses to AZD1222 COVID-19 vaccine. Overall study results and limits: CD4 TCRs linked to vaccination spanned spike, dominating at 160-218 and 743-854. Clonal diversity may have been underestimated, and the donors were mostly white British, with more females than males.

On this clone itself: Its antigen is currently unknown.

Clones were read by immunoSEQ multiplex PCR, and TCRdb kept only the in-frame ones, dropping some. The sample lists roughly 190,000 clones; approximately 91% were seen once. The input for sequencing was peripheral blood, taken on day 0 of AZD1222 vaccination. The sequence came from an adult in good health.

CDR3 nucleotides: TGTGCCAGCAGCTTAGAGGGCCCACTCCATGAGCAGTTCTTC. Protein sequence: CASSLEGPLHEQFF. J is TRBJ2-1 and V is TRBV11-3; unclear D gene. Trimming took off 0 bases at V and 8 bases at J, with 11 bases between the two ends. The CDR3 length is 14 residues. Germline CDR1 reads SGHNT; CDR2 reads YENEEA.